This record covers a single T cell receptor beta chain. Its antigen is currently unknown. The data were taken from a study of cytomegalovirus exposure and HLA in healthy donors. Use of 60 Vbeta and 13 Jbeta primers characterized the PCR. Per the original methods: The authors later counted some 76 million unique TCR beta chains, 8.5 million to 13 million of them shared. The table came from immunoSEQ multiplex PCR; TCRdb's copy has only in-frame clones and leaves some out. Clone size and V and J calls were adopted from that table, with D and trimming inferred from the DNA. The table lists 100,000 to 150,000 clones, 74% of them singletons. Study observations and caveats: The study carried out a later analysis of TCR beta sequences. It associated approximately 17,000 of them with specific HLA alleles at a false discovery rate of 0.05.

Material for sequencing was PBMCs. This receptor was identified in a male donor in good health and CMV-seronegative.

Here the CDR3 reads CASSPQTGGTGAQYF. The CDR3 DNA reads as TGTGCCAGCAGCCCTCAAACAGGGGGGACGGGGGCCCAGTACTTC. This chain uses TRBV7-2 with TRBJ2-5, with TRBD1 identical over 8 bases. From germline, CDR1 is SGHTA and CDR2 FQGNSA. With 5 bases clipped from V and 9 bases from J, the junction kept 14 bases outside the gene matches. The CDR3 is 15 residues long. The variable domain in full, with the rest retrieved from reference TRBV7-2 and TRBJ2-5, is GAGVSQSPSNKVTEKGKDVELRCDPISGHTALYWYRQSLGQGLEFLIYFQGNSAPDKSGLPSDRFSAERTGGSVSTLTIQRTQQEDSAVYLCASSPQTGGTGAQYFGPGTRLLVL.